The T cell receptor beta chain described here comes from a study of beta chain features in type 1 diabetes. Researchers reported sorting CD4+ naive, central memory, regulatory and stem cell-like memory cells via CD45RO/CCR7/CD25/CD127/CD95/CD27. Populations obtained by sorting all exceeded 95% purity. General observations from the study: Researchers report that Type 1 diabetes patients had moderately but significantly shorter TCRB CDR3s across all four CD4+ subsets.

Germline CDR1 and CDR2: SGHTA and FQGNSA. Unmatched junction bases numbered 10, after V lost 5 bases and J lost 5 bases. CDR3 length: 15 amino acids. To note about this clone: Its antigen is unknown.

The study reverse transcribed the entire isolated RNA, so it sequenced expressed TCRB transcripts. The table came from immunoSEQ multiplex PCR; TCRdb's copy has only in-frame clones and leaves some out. The table shows over 200,000 clones, with roughly a tenth occurring only once. Sequenced sample: naive CD4+ T cells from blood. This rearrangement joins TRBV7-2 to TRBJ2-5; 8 bases agree with TRBD2. This receptor was obtained from a man between 25 and 39 years old with type 1 diabetes. The CDR3 reads CASSPNLAGTETQYF. Here the CDR3 DNA reads TGTGCCAGCAGCCCAAATCTAGCGGGCACTGAGACCCAGTACTTC.